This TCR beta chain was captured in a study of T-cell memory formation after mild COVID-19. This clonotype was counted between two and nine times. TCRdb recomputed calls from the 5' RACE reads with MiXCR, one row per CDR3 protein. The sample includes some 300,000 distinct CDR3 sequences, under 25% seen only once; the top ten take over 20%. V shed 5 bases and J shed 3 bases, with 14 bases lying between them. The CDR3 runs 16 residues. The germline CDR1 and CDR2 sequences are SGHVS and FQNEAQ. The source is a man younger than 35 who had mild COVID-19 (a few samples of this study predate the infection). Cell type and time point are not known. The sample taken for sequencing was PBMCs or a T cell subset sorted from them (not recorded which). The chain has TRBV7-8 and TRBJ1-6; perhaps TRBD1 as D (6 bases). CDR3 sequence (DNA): TGTGCCAGCAGCCGCGGTAGGACAGACTATAATTCACCCCTCCACTTT. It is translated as CASSRGRTDYNSPLHF. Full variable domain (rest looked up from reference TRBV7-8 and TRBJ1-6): GAGVSQSPRYKVAKRGQDVALRCDPISGHVSLFWYQQALGQGPEFLTYFQNEAQLDKSGLPSDRFFAERPEGSVSTLKIQRTQQEDSAVYLCASSRGRTDYNSPLHFGNGTRLTVT.